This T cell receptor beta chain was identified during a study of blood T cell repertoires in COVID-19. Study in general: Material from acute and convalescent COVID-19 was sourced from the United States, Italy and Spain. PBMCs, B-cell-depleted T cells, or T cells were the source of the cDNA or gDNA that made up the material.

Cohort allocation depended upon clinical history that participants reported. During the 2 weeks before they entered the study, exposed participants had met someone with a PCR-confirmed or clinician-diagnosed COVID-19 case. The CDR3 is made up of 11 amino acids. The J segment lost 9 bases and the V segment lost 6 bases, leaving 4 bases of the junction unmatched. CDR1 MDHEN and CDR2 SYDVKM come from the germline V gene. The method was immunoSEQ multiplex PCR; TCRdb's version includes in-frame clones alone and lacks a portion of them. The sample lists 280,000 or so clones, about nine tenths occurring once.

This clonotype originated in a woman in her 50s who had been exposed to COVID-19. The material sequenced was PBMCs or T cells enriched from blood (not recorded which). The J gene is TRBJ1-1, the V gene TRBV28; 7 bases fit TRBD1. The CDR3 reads CASRLQGKAFF. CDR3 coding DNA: TGTGCCAGCAGGTTACAGGGGAAAGCTTTCTTT.